Listed below are T cell receptor beta chains from one sample, sequenced in a study of blood T cells in healthy people across ages. One entry per CDR3 protein results from TCRdb running MiXCR on the 5' RACE reads. Of approximately 2,000,000 distinct CDR3 sequences in the sample, around 42% were seen once. Material: blood. The receptors originated from a human donor in good health. CDR3s include the opening cysteine and the closing phenylalanine or tryptophan. Fields, in order: clone size, D gene, J gene, V gene, CDR3 DNA, CDR3 protein. A D gene is named only where the DNA matches it firmly. A clone size is listed for some rows: how often the clone was seen (once, few, many), or a class if it is expanded.

size: NA
D: TRBD1
J: TRBJ1-2
V: TRBV7-9
DNA: TGTGCCAGCAGCTTTGGGGACAGCGAGTTACATTGGCCACCTAACTATGGCTACACCTTC
CDR3: CASSFGDSELHWPPNYGYTF

size: NA
D: NA
J: TRBJ2-5
V: TRBV6-2/TRBV6-3
DNA: TGTGCCAGCAGAACCGGGACGATACAAGAGACCCAGTACTTC
CDR3: CASRTGTIQETQYF

size: NA
D: TRBD2
J: TRBJ2-1
V: TRBV27
DNA: TGTGCCAGCAGTGTTAGTAGCGGGGGGTTTTACAATGAGCAGTTCTTC
CDR3: CASSVSSGGFYNEQFF

size: few
D: TRBD1
J: TRBJ2-7
V: TRBV7-9
DNA: TGTGCCAGCAGCTTACGCACAGGGGGCCCCCACGAGCAGTACTTC
CDR3: CASSLRTGGPHEQYF

size: NA
D: TRBD1
J: TRBJ2-4
V: TRBV12-5
DNA: TGTGCTAGTGGTTTATTGACAGGGGGCGACAAAAACATTCAGTACTTC
CDR3: CASGLLTGGDKNIQYF

size: NA
D: NA
J: TRBJ1-1
V: TRBV9
DNA: TGTGCCAGCAGCGTAGGGGTCCTTGGCACTGAAGCTTTCTTT
CDR3: CASSVGVLGTEAFF

size: few
D: NA
J: TRBJ2-3
V: TRBV7-2
DNA: TGTGCCAGCAGCCTACGTCATAGCCTTAGCACAGATACGCAGTATTTT
CDR3: CASSLRHSLSTDTQYF

size: once
D: TRBD1
J: TRBJ2-7
V: TRBV4-1
DNA: TGCGCCAGCAGCCCTAGCGGACAGGGGGGAAACTACGAGCAGTACTTC
CDR3: CASSPSGQGGNYEQYF

size: NA
D: NA
J: TRBJ2-1
V: TRBV7-9
DNA: TGTGCCAGCAGGCCCTCGGAACTACCCAACAATGAGCAGTTCTTC
CDR3: CASRPSELPNNEQFF

size: once
D: NA
J: TRBJ1-1
V: TRBV3-1
DNA: TGTGCCAGCAGCCAAGAATCGATCAGGGGAATCTCTGAAGCTTTCTTT
CDR3: CASSQESIRGISEAFF

size: once
D: NA
J: TRBJ1-1
V: TRBV12-3/TRBV12-4
DNA: TGTGCCAGCAGGGGCCAGGAGGCGGCTGAAGCTTTCTTT
CDR3: CASRGQEAAEAFF

size: few
D: TRBD1
J: TRBJ1-5
V: TRBV27
DNA: TGTGCCAGCAGTGATACAGGGGACTATCAGCCCCAGCATTTT
CDR3: CASSDTGDYQPQHF

size: NA
D: TRBD2
J: TRBJ2-3
V: TRBV6-5
DNA: TGTGCCAGCAGTTACTCGTTAGGTCACGTCCAGGGACTAGCGGGCACAGATACGCAGTATTTT
CDR3: CASSYSLGHVQGLAGTDTQYF

size: many
D: NA
J: TRBJ2-5
V: TRBV20-1
DNA: TGCAGTGCCACCCAGGGGTTGGAGACCCAGTACTTC
CDR3: CSATQGLETQYF

size: NA
D: NA
J: TRBJ1-3
V: TRBV3-1
DNA: TGTGCCAGCAGCCCTGAACTGGGGGCCCGCGGAAACACCATATATTTT
CDR3: CASSPELGARGNTIYF

size: few
D: NA
J: TRBJ2-5
V: TRBV7-6
DNA: TGTGCCGGCAGCCCCTGGGGACATACCCTGTACCAAGAGACCCAGTACTTC
CDR3: CAGSPWGHTLYQETQYF

size: few
D: TRBD1
J: TRBJ1-6
V: TRBV5-1
DNA: TGCGCCAGCAGCGCGGGACAGATAATCTCACCCCTCCACTTT
CDR3: CASSAGQIISPLHF

size: few
D: NA
J: TRBJ1-2
V: TRBV5-1
DNA: TGCGCCAGCAGACCCGAAACAGGGTTCCGGGGCTACACCTTC
CDR3: CASRPETGFRGYTF

size: NA
D: NA
J: TRBJ2-5
V: TRBV6-5
DNA: TGTGCCAGCGGTTACTCGAGCGGTTCTGGGGAAGAGACCCAGTACTTC
CDR3: CASGYSSGSGEETQYF

size: few
D: NA
J: TRBJ2-2
V: TRBV9
DNA: TGTGCCAGCAGCGTAGGGTCGTTCGGGGAGCTGTTTTTT
CDR3: CASSVGSFGELFF

size: NA
D: TRBD1
J: TRBJ2-7
V: TRBV18
DNA: TGTGCCAGCTCACCAGAGGGGCCAGGGGGTCCGTTCTACGAGCAGTACTTC
CDR3: CASSPEGPGGPFYEQYF

size: NA
D: TRBD2
J: TRBJ2-3
V: TRBV15
DNA: TGTGCCACCAGCAGAGACGGGAGGGGCCTAGACACGCAGTATTTT
CDR3: CATSRDGRGLDTQYF

size: NA
D: NA
J: TRBJ1-1
V: TRBV6-1
DNA: TGTGCCAGCACCCGCGGCTTAGAGGGTTGGGCCCACACTGAAGCTTTCTTT
CDR3: CASTRGLEGWAHTEAFF

size: NA
D: TRBD1
J: TRBJ1-2
V: TRBV19
DNA: TGTGCCAGTAGTATAGGAGGGACAGGGGCGAGGAACTATGGCTACACCTTC
CDR3: CASSIGGTGARNYGYTF

size: many
D: TRBD2
J: TRBJ2-7
V: TRBV5-1
DNA: TGCGCCAGCAGCTTATCTTCGGGGGGCTACGAGCAGTACTTC
CDR3: CASSLSSGGYEQYF

size: NA
D: NA
J: TRBJ1-1
V: TRBV2
DNA: TGTGCCAGCACGCCGATTCGACAGGACACTAAGAACACTGAAGCTTTCTTT
CDR3: CASTPIRQDTKNTEAFF

size: NA
D: TRBD1
J: TRBJ2-5
V: TRBV24-1
DNA: TGTGCCACCAGTGATTGGTCCGGACAGGGGATTAACGGGCAGTACTTC
CDR3: CATSDWSGQGINGQYF

size: NA
D: NA
J: TRBJ2-1
V: TRBV7-2
DNA: TGTGCCAGCAGCTCCGGGGGCCCCATCTACAATGAGCAGTTCTTC
CDR3: CASSSGGPIYNEQFF

size: few
D: NA
J: TRBJ1-1
V: TRBV29-1
DNA: TGCAGCGTTTTTGGACGGGACTGGACTGAAGCTTTCTTT
CDR3: CSVFGRDWTEAFF

size: NA
D: NA
J: TRBJ2-7
V: TRBV28
DNA: TGTGCCAGCAGCTTTTGGGTCCACCGGGAGCAGTACTTC
CDR3: CASSFWVHREQYF

size: many
D: NA
J: TRBJ1-2
V: TRBV5-1
DNA: TGCGCCAGCAGCTTGGCCGGTGAGGGCCATGGCTACACCTTC
CDR3: CASSLAGEGHGYTF

size: NA
D: NA
J: TRBJ2-6
V: TRBV7-9
DNA: TGTGCCAGCGGCTTAGGGGGGGCTTTCTCTGGGGCCAACGTCCTGACTTTC
CDR3: CASGLGGAFSGANVLTF

size: NA
D: NA
J: TRBJ1-1
V: TRBV11-2
DNA: TGTGCCAGCAGCTTCCGCGGGACGTTGAACACTGAAGCTTTCTTT
CDR3: CASSFRGTLNTEAFF

size: few
D: NA
J: TRBJ2-1
V: TRBV15
DNA: TGTGCCACCAGCAGACGGGACGGGAGCTCCTACAATGAGCAGTTCTTC
CDR3: CATSRRDGSSYNEQFF

size: NA
D: NA
J: TRBJ2-7
V: TRBV29-1
DNA: TGCAGCATTGTTAGGTCTGACTCCTACGAGCAGTACTTC
CDR3: CSIVRSDSYEQYF

size: NA
D: NA
J: TRBJ2-6
V: TRBV5-1
DNA: TGCGCCAGCAGCCCCGGGACATTTAGGGCCAACGTCATGACTTTC
CDR3: CASSPGTFRANVMTF

size: NA
D: TRBD1
J: TRBJ1-1
V: TRBV29-1
DNA: TGCAGCGTCACAGCTATTGACAGGGATAAAGCTTTCTTT
CDR3: CSVTAIDRDKAFF

size: NA
D: TRBD2
J: TRBJ2-1
V: TRBV7-8
DNA: TGTGCCAGCAGCGCCAAGCGGGGTATATCCTACAATGAGCAGTTCTTC
CDR3: CASSAKRGISYNEQFF

size: NA
D: TRBD2
J: TRBJ2-5
V: TRBV5-1
DNA: TGCGCCAGCAGTTACAGGACTAGCGGGGTGCGAGAGACCCAGTACTTC
CDR3: CASSYRTSGVRETQYF

size: few
D: TRBD1
J: TRBJ1-4
V: TRBV13
DNA: TGTGCCAGCAGCTTCGGGACGACAGGGTCTGATGAAAAACTGTTTTTT
CDR3: CASSFGTTGSDEKLFF

size: NA
D: NA
J: TRBJ2-3
V: TRBV2
DNA: TGTGCCAGCATGAGAGATACGCAGTATTTT
CDR3: CASMRDTQYF

size: NA
D: TRBD1
J: TRBJ2-5
V: TRBV7-7
DNA: TGTGCTAGCAGCCTCAATACAGGGGTAGAGACCCAGTACTTC
CDR3: CASSLNTGVETQYF

size: NA
D: NA
J: TRBJ2-1
V: TRBV7-3
DNA: TGTGCCAGCAGCTTAGTTAATGGGGAAAGGCAGTTCTTC
CDR3: CASSLVNGERQFF

size: few
D: NA
J: TRBJ2-4
V: TRBV20-1
DNA: TGCAGTGCTAGAGAGGGCCAGATACTAGCCAAAAACATTCAGTACTTC
CDR3: CSAREGQILAKNIQYF

size: many
D: TRBD1
J: TRBJ2-7
V: TRBV12-3/TRBV12-4
DNA: TGTGCCAGCACTCACAGGGGTAACGACGAGCAGTACTTC
CDR3: CASTHRGNDEQYF

size: many
D: TRBD1
J: TRBJ2-1
V: TRBV5-5
DNA: TGTGCCAGCAGCTTATTGGGACAGGGCGGGAACAATGAGCAGTTCTTC
CDR3: CASSLLGQGGNNEQFF

size: NA
D: NA
J: TRBJ1-2
V: TRBV5-1
DNA: TGCGCCAGCAGCTCGGGGGTTACAATTTTCGATGGCTACACCTTC
CDR3: CASSSGVTIFDGYTF

size: few
D: NA
J: TRBJ1-2
V: TRBV6-5
DNA: TGTGCCAGCAGAGACGGGGTCCAGGGCTACACCTTC
CDR3: CASRDGVQGYTF

size: NA
D: NA
J: TRBJ2-7
V: TRBV28
DNA: TGTGCCAGCAATAATCGGGGACACCTCATACCGCAGTACTTC
CDR3: CASNNRGHLIPQYF

size: NA
D: NA
J: TRBJ2-1
V: TRBV7-9
DNA: TGTGCCAGCGCTGTGACAGAATACAATGAGCAGTTCTTC
CDR3: CASAVTEYNEQFF